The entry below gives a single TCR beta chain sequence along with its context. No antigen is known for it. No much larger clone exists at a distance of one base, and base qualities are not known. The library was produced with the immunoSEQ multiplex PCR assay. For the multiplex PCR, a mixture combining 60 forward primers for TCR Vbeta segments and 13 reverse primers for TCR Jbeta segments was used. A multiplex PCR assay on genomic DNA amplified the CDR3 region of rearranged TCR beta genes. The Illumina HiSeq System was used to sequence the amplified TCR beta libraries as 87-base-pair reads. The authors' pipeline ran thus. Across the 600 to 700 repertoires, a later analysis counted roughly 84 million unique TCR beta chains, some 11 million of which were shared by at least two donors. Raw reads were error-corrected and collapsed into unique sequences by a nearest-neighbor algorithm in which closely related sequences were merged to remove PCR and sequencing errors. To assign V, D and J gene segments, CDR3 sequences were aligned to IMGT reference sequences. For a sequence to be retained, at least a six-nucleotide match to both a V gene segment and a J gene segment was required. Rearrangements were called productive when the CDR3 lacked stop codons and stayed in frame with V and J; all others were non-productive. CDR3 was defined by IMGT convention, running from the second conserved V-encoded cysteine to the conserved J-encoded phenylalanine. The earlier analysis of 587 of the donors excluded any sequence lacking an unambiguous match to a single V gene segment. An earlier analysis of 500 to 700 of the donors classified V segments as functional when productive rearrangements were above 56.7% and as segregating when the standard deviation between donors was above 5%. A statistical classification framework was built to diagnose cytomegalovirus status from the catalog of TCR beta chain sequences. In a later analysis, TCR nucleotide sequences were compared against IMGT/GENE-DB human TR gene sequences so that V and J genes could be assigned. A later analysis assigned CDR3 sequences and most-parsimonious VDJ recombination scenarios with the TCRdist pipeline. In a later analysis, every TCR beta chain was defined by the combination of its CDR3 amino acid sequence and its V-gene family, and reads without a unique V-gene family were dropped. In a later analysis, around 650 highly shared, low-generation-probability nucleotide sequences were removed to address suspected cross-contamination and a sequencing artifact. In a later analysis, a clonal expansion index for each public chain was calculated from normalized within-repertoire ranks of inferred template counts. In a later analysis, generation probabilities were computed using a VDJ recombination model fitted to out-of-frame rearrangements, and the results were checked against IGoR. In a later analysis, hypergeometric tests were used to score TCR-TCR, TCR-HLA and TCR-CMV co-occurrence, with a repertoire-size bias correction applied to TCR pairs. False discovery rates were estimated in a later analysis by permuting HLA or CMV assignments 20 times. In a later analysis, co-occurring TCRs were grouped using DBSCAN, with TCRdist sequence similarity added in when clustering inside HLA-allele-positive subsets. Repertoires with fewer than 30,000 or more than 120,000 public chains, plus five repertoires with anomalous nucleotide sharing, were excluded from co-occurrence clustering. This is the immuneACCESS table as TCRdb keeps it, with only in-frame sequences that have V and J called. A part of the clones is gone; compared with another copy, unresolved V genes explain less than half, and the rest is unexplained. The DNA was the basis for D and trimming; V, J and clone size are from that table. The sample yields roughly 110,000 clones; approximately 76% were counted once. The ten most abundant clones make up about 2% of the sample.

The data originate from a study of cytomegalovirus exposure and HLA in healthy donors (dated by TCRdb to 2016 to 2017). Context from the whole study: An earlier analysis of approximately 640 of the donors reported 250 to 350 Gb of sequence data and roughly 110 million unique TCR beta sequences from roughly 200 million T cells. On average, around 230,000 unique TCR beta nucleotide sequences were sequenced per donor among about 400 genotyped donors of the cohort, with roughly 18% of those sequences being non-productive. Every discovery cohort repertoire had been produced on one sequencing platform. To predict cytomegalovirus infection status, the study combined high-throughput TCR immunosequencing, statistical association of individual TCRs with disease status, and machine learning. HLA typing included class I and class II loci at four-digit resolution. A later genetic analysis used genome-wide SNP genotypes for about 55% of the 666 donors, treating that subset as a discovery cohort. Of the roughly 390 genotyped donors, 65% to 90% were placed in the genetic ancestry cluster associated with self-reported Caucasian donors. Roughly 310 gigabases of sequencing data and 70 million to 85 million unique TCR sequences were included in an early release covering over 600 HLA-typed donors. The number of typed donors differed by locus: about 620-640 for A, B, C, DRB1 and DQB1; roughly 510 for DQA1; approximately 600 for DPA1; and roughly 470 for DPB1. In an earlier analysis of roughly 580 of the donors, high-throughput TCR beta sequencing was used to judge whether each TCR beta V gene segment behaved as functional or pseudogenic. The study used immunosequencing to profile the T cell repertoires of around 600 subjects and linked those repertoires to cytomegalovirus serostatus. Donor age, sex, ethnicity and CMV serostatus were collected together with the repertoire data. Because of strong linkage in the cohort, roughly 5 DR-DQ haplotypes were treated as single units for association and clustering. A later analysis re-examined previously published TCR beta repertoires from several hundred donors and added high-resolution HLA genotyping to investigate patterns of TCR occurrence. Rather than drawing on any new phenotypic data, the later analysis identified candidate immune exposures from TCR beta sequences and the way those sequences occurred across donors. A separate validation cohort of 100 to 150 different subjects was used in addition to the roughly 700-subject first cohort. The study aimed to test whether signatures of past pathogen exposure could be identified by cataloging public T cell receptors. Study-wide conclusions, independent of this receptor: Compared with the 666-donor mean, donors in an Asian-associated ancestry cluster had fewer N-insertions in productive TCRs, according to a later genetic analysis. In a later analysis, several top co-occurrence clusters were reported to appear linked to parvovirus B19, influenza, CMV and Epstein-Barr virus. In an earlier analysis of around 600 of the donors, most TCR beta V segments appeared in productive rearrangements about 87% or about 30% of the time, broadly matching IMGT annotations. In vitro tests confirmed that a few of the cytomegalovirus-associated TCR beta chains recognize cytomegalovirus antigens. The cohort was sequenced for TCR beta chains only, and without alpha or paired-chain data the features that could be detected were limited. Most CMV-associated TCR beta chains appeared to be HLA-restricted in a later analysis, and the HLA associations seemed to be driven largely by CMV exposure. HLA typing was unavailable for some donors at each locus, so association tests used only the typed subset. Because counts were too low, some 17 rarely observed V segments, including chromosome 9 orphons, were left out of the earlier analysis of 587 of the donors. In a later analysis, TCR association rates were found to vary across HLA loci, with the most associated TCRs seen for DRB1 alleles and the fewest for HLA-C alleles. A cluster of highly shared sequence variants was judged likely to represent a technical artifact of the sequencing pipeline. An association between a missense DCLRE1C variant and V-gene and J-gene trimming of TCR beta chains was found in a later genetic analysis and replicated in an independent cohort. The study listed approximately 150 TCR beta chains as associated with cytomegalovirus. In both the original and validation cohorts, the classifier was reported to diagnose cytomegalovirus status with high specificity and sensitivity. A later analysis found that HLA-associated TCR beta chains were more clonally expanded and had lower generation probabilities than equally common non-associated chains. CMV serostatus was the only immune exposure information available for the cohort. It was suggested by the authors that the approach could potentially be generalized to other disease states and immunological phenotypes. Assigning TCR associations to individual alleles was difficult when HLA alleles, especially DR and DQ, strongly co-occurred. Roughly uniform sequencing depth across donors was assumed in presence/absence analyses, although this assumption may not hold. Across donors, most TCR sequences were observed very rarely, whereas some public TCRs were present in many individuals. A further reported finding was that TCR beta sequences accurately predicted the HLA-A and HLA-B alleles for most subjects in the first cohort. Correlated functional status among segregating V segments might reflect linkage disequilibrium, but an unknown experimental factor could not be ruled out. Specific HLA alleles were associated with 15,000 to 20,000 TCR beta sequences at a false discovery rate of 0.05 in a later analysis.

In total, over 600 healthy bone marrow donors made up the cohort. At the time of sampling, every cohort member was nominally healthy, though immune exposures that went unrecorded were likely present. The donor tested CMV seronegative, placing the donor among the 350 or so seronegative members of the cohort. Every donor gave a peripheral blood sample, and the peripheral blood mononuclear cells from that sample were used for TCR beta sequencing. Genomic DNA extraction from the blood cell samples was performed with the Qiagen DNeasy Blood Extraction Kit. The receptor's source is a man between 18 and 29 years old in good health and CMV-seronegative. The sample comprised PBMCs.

The nucleotide sequence reads as follows: TGTGCCAGCAGTTCCTGGGGGGAGGGGAATGAAAAACTGTTTTTT. This sequence encodes CASSSWGEGNEKLFF. In this chain, TRBV6-5 is recombined with TRBJ1-4; the D gene is perhaps TRBD1, on 5 matching bases. CDR1 MNHEY and CDR2 SVGAGI were looked up in the germline V gene. At the junction V is shortened by 4 bases and J by 5 bases, with 14 bases in between. The CDR3 sequence holds 15 residues, the cysteine and phenylalanine included. The entry retains the CDR3 DNA only, 45 bases that are in frame from base 1.